This T cell receptor beta chain appears in the sequencing data of a study of blood T cell repertoires in COVID-19. Study at large: Specimens from acute and convalescent COVID-19 originated in the United States, Italy and Spain. Sources were T cells, B-cell-depleted T cells, or PBMCs; the material itself was cDNA or gDNA.

Authors' methods: Cell counts per sample came from amplifying reference gene primers. Generated by immunoSEQ multiplex PCR, the TCRdb table keeps only in-frame clones and is missing some. V, J and clone size reflect that table, while D and trimming were determined from the DNA. The sample records approximately 200,000 clones, about 81% being singletons. The CDR3 length is 13 residues. The V segment lost 6 bases and the J segment 4 bases; nucleotides outside the gene matches: 5. Germline lookup yields CDR1 MNHEY and CDR2 SVGAGI. This clone has more than one count but fewer than ten. The specimen sequenced was peripheral blood. The source of this sequence is a woman of 80 years or more with COVID-19, enrolled during active disease. This chain joins TRBV6-5 and TRBJ1-1; 7 bases are a match to TRBD1. The DNA for the CDR3 is TGTGCCAGCAGGACCACAGGGGTCACTGAAGCTTTCTTT. It encodes CASRTTGVTEAFF.